The present TCR beta chain was sequenced within a study of graft-versus-host responses after intestinal transplantation. About the research overall: The transplants performed in recipients were multivisceral, liver-intestinal, or isolated intestinal. Induction using anti-thymocyte globulin, followed by tacrolimus and steroids for approximately three years, was given to all recipients.

With regard to this clone: Its specificity is unknown.

The study's findings and limits: Recipient bone marrow held GvH clones, some seen earlier in ileum or blood. Researchers found peak circulating GvH clone levels linked to early post-transplant HvG declines.

The repertoire was sequenced with immunoSEQ multiplex PCR; TCRdb's copy has only in-frame clones and lacks some. The sample lists more than 100,000 clones, 90% to 95% seen once, with around 0.12% in the top ten. The V gene lost 4 bases and the J gene lost 13 bases, with 19 bases spanning the gap. Germline values: CDR1 SGHTA, CDR2 FQGTGA. CDR3 length: 13 residues. V usage is TRBV7-3 and J usage is TRBJ1-2; D may be TRBD1 (5 bases). The clonotype originates from a human donor who received an intestinal transplant. The sample consisted of unstimulated CD4+ T cells sorted from spleen or lymph node cells, taken before intestinal transplant. CDR3 sequence: CASSSVPGDGPTF. CDR3 nucleotides: TGTGCCAGCAGCTCCGTCCCCGGGGACGGGCCCACCTTC.